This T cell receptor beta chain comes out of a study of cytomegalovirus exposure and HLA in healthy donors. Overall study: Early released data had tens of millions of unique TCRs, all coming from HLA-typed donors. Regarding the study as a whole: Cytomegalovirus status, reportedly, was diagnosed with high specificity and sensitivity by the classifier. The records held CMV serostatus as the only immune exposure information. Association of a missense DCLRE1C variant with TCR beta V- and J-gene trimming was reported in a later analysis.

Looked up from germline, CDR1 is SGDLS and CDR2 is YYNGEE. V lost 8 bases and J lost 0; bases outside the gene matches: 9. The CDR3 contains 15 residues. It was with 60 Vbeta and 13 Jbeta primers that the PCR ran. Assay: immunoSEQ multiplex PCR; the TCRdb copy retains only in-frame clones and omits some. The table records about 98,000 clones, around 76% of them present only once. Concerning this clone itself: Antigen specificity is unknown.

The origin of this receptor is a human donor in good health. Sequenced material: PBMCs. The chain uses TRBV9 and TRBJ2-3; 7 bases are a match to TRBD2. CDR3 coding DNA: TGTGCCAGTGGGGGGGTGGCCACTAGCACAGATACGCAGTATTTT. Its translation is CASGGVATSTDTQYF. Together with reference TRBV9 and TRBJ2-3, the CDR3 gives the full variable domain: DSGVTQTPKHLITATGQRVTLRCSPRSGDLSVYWYQQSLDQGLQFLIQYYNGEERAKGNILERFSAQQFPDLHSELNLSSLELGDSALYFCASGGVATSTDTQYFGPGTRLTVL.